This entry describes one T cell receptor beta chain. In the library, individual cDNA molecules carried attached unique molecular identifiers. Each CDR3 protein gets one entry after TCRdb re-called the 5' RACE reads with MiXCR. The sample includes about 29,000 distinct CDR3 sequences, roughly 4.5% of them seen just once. These data belong to a study of early T cells in non-severe SARS-CoV-2 infection. Trimming stripped 3 bases from V and 1 base from J, with 1 base between. Germline CDR1 reads LGHDT; CDR2 reads YNNKEL (reference sequence). The CDR3 runs 12 residues. The rearrangement uses TRBV3-1 and TRBJ2-1, with D uncertain. Material for sequencing was whole blood. The TCR sequence derives from an adult who was a healthcare worker with PCR-confirmed SARS-CoV-2 infection or an uninfected control (not recorded which). CDR3 residues: CASSQSYNEQFF. The DNA of the CDR3 is TGTGCCAGCAGCCAGTCCTACAATGAGCAGTTCTTC.